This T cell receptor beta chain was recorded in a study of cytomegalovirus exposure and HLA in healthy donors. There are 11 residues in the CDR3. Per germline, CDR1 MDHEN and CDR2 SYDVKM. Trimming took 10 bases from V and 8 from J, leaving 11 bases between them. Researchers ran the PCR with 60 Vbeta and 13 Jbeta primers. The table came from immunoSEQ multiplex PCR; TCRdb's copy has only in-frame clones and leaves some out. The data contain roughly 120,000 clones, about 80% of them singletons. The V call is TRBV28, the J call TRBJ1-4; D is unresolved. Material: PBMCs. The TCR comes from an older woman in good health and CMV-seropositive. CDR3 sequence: CAISEGEKLFF. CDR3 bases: TGTGCCATTTCGGAGGGAGAAAAACTGTTTTTT. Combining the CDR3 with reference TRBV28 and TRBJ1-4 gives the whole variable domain DVKVTQSSRYLVKRTGEKVFLECVQDMDHENMFWYRQDPGLGLRLIYFSYDVKMKEKGDIPEGYSVSREKKERFSLILESASTNQTSMYLCAISEGEKLFFGSGTQLSVL.